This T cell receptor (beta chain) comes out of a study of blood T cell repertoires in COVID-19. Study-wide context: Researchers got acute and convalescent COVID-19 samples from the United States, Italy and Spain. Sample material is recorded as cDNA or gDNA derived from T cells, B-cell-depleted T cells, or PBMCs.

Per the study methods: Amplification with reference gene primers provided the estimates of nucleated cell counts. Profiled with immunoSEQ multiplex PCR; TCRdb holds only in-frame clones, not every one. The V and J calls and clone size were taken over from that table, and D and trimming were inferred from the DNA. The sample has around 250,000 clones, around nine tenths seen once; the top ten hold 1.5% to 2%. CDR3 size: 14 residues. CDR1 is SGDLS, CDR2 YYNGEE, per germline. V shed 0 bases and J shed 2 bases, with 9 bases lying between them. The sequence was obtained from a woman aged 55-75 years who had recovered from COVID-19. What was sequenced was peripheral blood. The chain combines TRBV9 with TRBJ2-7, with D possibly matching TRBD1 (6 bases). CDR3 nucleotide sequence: TGTGCCAGCAGCGTAGCAGGGGACACCTACGAGCAGTACTTC. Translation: CASSVAGDTYEQYF.